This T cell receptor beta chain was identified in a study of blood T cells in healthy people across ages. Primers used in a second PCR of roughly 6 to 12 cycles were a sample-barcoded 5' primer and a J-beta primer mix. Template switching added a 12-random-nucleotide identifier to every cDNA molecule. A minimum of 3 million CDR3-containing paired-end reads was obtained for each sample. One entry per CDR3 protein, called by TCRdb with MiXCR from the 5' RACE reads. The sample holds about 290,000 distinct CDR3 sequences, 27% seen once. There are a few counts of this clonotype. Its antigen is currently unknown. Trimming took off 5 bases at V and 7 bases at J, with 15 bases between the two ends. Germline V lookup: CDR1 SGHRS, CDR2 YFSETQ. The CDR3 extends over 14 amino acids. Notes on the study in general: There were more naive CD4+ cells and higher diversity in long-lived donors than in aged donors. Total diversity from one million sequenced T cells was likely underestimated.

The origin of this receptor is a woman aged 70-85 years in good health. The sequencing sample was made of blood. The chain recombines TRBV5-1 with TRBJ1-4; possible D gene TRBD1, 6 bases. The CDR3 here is CASSQGQRSEKLFF. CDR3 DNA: TGCGCCAGCAGTCAAGGACAGCGAAGTGAAAAACTGTTTTTT.